This T cell receptor beta chain was sequenced during a study of T cells expressing NK-cell markers (dated by TCRdb to 2020 to 2022). Turning to the overall study: TCR beta-chain repertoires were profiled in sorted CD3+CD56+NKG2C+, CD3+CD56+NKG2C- and CD3+CD56-NKG2C+ T-cell subsets from several donors. The eight sequenced donors were randomly selected healthy volunteers, three men and five women. Libraries were sequenced as 2 x 150 bp reads on Illumina HiSeq 2000/2500, MiSeq or NextSeq. Seven of the eight sequenced donors were HCMV-seropositive and one was HCMV-seronegative. Results the study describes overall, beyond this receptor: In several donors, the dominant CD3+CD56+NKG2C+ clonotypes were found to rank among the top 10 CD8+ clonotypes and to make up about 1.0-8% of CD8+ T cells. Whether the expanded NKG2C-expressing T cell clones were specific for HCMV antigens remained unclear. Those dominant clonotypes were again the most abundant among CD3+CD56-NKG2C+ cells in a handful of donors, at about 28.3-65%.

In the case of this clonotype: Which antigen it targets is not known.

The data were produced on an Illumina HiSeq 2000. TCR beta cDNA libraries were made by 5'RACE template switching that added a universal primer site and unique molecular identifiers. cDNA synthesis was primed from the TCR beta constant segment, followed by two successive PCR amplification steps. The authors processed their data as follows. Reads were demultiplexed and grouped by UMI with MIGEC, and clonotypes were assembled and quantified with MiTCR. To exclude erroneous sequences, only TCR cDNA sequences supported by at least two reads were retained. The tcR package was used for downstream repertoire analysis, and clonotypes were matched between fractions using CDR3 nucleotide sequence together with V segment. VDJmatch was used to annotate antigen specificity against VDJdb, with one amino acid substitution allowed in CDR3. TCRdb reprocessed the reads, and each CDR3 protein sequence is entered once, without DNA. TCRdb's processing, not the study's, gives the V and J calls here. In this sample's table one finds almost 450,000 distinct CDR3 sequences. 7.3% of the sample lies in the top ten.

The CDR3 runs 14 amino acids, cysteine and phenylalanine included. No coding sequence is recorded. CDR1 and CDR2, looked up from the germline V gene, are SGHRS and YFSETQ. HCMV serostatus was determined by detecting HCMV-specific IgG in serum with a commercial ELISA kit. Peripheral blood mononuclear cells were isolated from blood by Ficoll density gradient centrifugation. This receptor was taken from a woman between 18 and 70 years old in good health. Sequenced sample: blood T cells: a sorted CD56 or NKG2C T cell subset, CD4+ or CD8+ T cells, or bulk PBMC T cells (not recorded which). The chain is made from TRBV5-1 and TRBJ2-3. The CDR3 corresponds to CASSSITSTDTQYF. Reference TRBV5-1 and TRBJ2-3 proteins supply the regions before and after the CDR3; the full variable domain is: KAGVTQTPRYLIKTRGQQVTLSCSPISGHRSVSWYQQTPGQGLQFLFEYFSETQRNKGNFPGRFSGRQFSNSRSEMNVSTLELGDSALYLCASSSITSTDTQYFGPGTRLTVL.